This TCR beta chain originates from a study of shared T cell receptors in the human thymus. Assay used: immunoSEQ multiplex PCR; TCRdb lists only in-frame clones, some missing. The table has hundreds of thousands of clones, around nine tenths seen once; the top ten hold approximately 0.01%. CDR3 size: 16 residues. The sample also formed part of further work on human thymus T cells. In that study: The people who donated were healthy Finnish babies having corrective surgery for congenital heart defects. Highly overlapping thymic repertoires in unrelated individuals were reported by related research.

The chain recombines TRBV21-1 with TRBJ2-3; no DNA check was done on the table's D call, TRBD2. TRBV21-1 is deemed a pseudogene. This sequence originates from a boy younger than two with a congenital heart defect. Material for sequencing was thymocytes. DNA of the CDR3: TGTGCCAGCAGCGGTGGGCGGGCTTTCTGCTGGGATACGCAGTATTTT. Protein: CASSGGRAFCWDTQYF.